One and the same sample provided the 26 T cell receptor beta chains below, sequenced in a study of T cells after somatic rescue of genetic block. The data were produced by immunoSEQ multiplex PCR, yet TCRdb's version contains in-frame clones alone and is incomplete. The sample holds approximately 67,000 clones, 92% seen once. Sequenced sample: peripheral blood mononuclear cells (PBMCs). Source of these receptors: a middle-aged man.

As for this clone: Other DNA sequences from this sample encode an identical CDR3 as well. This sequence joins TRBV19 and TRBJ2-7; TRBD1 aligns across 9 bases. Germline assignment: CDR1 LNHDA and CDR2 SQIVND (reference sequence). CDR3 size: 13 residues. Trimming at V came to 7 bases and at J to 1 base, leaving 2 bases not matched to a gene. The CDR3 DNA reads TGTGCCAGTAAAGGGACAGGGTCCTACGAGCAGTACTTC. The encoded protein is CASKGTGSYEQYF.

This chain joins TRBV9 and TRBJ2-1; TRBD1 might be the D (5 bases). The CDR3 is 13 residues long. Trimming shortened V by 3 bases and J by 10 bases, and 14 bases separated the two germline ends. Germline V lookup: CDR1 SGDLS, CDR2 YYNGEE. The CDR3 DNA sequence: TGTGCCAGCAGCGCCGGACACAGCGAGGAGCAGTTCTTC. Translating it yields CASSAGHSEEQFF.

The V and J genes are TRBV19 and TRBJ2-1, with 8 bases identical to TRBD2. This CDR3 contains 18 residues. Germline assignment: CDR1 LNHDA and CDR2 SQIVND (reference sequence). With V trimmed by 3 bases and J by 1 base, 11 bases remained unmatched. CDR3 residues: CASSISRRLAPSYNEQFF. The CDR3 DNA is TGTGCCAGTAGTATTTCGCGGCGACTAGCGCCATCCTACAATGAGCAGTTCTTC.

V usage is TRBV5-6 and J usage is TRBJ2-5, with 8 nucleotides matching TRBD1. The J call could be wrong; TRBJ2-7 is a better fit for the DNA end. CDR1 and CDR2 (germline): SGHDT, YYEEEE. The CDR3 sequence is 17 residues long. The DNA for the CDR3 is TGTGCCAGCAGCTTAATACTTCGGAGGGACAGGACCTACGAGCAGTACTTC. This gives the protein CASSLILRRDRTYEQYF.

V gene TRBV2 combines with J gene TRBJ1-5, with TRBD1 as a possible D gene (5 bases). This CDR3 region has 15 residues. Germline V gives CDR1 SNHLY, CDR2 FYNNEI. V dropped 2 bases and J dropped 1 base, with 9 bases sitting between them. The CDR3 nucleotides are TGTGCCAGCAGTGAACAGGGTTTAAGCAATCAGCCCCAGCATTTT. Protein: CASSEQGLSNQPQHF.

V is TRBV18 and J is TRBJ1-2; 7 bases agree with TRBD1. The CDR3 has 15 amino acids. Trimming at V came to 0 bases and at J to 7 bases, leaving 8 bases not matched to a gene. In germline, CDR1 is KGHSH, CDR2 LQKENI. The DNA of the CDR3 is TGTGCCAGCTCACCACCAAGAGGGGGCGAGAGTGGCTACACCTTC. The encoded protein is CASSPPRGGESGYTF.

In this sample, this clone turned up once. This rearrangement joins TRBV28 to TRBJ2-6, with 8 nucleotides matching TRBD1. The CDR3 consists of 19 residues. The J segment lost 2 bases and the V segment lost 2 bases, leaving 11 bases of the junction unmatched. CDR1 and CDR2 from the germline V gene are MDHEN and SYDVKM. This chain's CDR3 is CASSLKLPVRGPGANVLTF. CDR3 coding DNA: TGTGCCAGCAGTTTAAAACTTCCCGTCAGGGGGCCTGGGGCCAACGTCCTGACTTTC.

This clone appeared once. The chain carries TRBV5-3 and TRBJ1-5; perhaps TRBD1 as D (6 bases). TRBV5-3 is annotated as an ORF whose role is uncertain. Trimming cost V 4 bases and J 0 bases, with 11 bases left between them. This CDR3 has 15 residues. This CDR3 reads CARSPQGYSNQPQHF. CDR3 coding DNA: TGTGCCAGAAGCCCGCAGGGGTATAGCAATCAGCCCCAGCATTTT.

CDR3 amino acids: CSVLVGYNEQFF. CDR3 in DNA: TGCAGCGTTCTGGTCGGATACAATGAGCAGTTCTTC. V and J are TRBV29-1 and TRBJ2-1; D is undetermined. Trimming stripped 5 bases from V and 4 bases from J, with 9 bases between. This CDR3 region has 12 residues. Germline-derived CDR1 and CDR2 are SQVTM and ANQGSEA.

CDR3 residues: CASSSQDRRAIQYF. The DNA for the CDR3 is TGTGCCAGTAGTTCCCAGGACAGGAGGGCCATTCAGTACTTC. The rearrangement links TRBV19 to TRBJ2-4, with D possibly matching TRBD1 (7 bases). Trimming took off 5 bases at V and 9 bases at J, with 17 bases between the two ends. Per the germline V gene, CDR1 is LNHDA and CDR2 is SQIVND (reference sequence). The CDR3 is made up of 14 amino acids.

Only one count was recorded for this clone. The chain has TRBV2 and TRBJ2-5; 10 positions match TRBD2. Germline V lookup: CDR1 SNHLY, CDR2 FYNNEI. Unmatched junction bases numbered 11, after V lost 6 bases and J lost 4 bases. The CDR3 runs to 16 residues. The CDR3 protein is CASRQALAGVLETQYF. The CDR3 DNA is TGTGCCAGCAGGCAAGCGCTAGCGGGAGTTTTAGAGACCCAGTACTTC.

This rearrangement joins TRBV11-2 to TRBJ2-1; the match to TRBD2 covers 7 bases. Germline-derived CDR1 and CDR2 are SGHAT and FQNNGV. J was trimmed by 3 bases and V by 5 bases; bases with no gene match: 7. This CDR3 has 15 amino acids. CDR3 DNA sequence: TGTGCCAGCAGCCTGGGACTAACCCGCTACAATGAGCAGTTCTTC. It translates to CASSLGLTRYNEQFF.

The CDR3 DNA reads as TGTGCCATCAGTGAGTCCGGACAGGGGGATCGTCAGCCCCAGCATTTT. It specifies CAISESGQGDRQPQHF. V usage is TRBV10-3 and J usage is TRBJ1-5, with TRBD1 identical over 10 bases. Losses at the gene ends were 0 bases for V and 6 bases for J; bases not matched to a gene: 5. The CDR3 is 16 residues long. Germline V gene data show CDR1 as ENHRY and CDR2 as SYGVKD.

V gene TRBV7-8 combines with J gene TRBJ2-5; a weak D match, TRBD2 (5 bases). CDR1 is SGHVS, CDR2 FQNEAQ, per germline. CDR3 length equals 15 residues. The V gene lost 5 bases and the J gene lost 4 bases, with 17 bases spanning the gap. CDR3 residues: CASSPGPSGGETQYF. Here the CDR3 DNA reads TGTGCCAGCAGCCCGGGCCCCAGCGGAGGAGAGACCCAGTACTTC.

This chain joins TRBV19 and TRBJ1-1, with D uncertain. Germline-derived CDR1 and CDR2 are LNHDA and SQIVND (reference sequence). CDR3 length equals 14 residues. V dropped 3 bases and J dropped 6 bases, with 14 bases sitting between them. The CDR3 protein is CASSIRAGVAEAFF. For the CDR3, the DNA is TGTGCCAGTAGTATTCGGGCCGGGGTGGCTGAAGCTTTCTTT.

As to this clone: This same CDR3 is encoded by further DNA sequences in the sample. The chain uses TRBV6-5 and TRBJ2-7; D may be TRBD1 (6 bases). The CDR3 sequence is 11 residues long. Germline CDR1 reads MNHEY; CDR2 reads SVGAGI. Trimming left V 6 bases short and J 4 bases short, with 7 bases between. The CDR3 region is CASRQGYEQYF. Written as DNA, the CDR3 is TGTGCCAGCAGACAGGGTTACGAGCAGTACTTC.

This sequence joins TRBV5-1 and TRBJ2-1; 8 bases are shared with TRBD2. The CDR3 covers 17 residues. From germline, CDR1 is SGHRS and CDR2 YFSETQ. J gave up 9 bases and V 0 bases, and 14 bases lay outside the gene matches. The CDR3 loop reads CASSLDFLAGAGGEQFF. The DNA of the CDR3 is TGCGCCAGCAGCTTGGATTTTCTAGCGGGTGCCGGGGGTGAGCAGTTCTTC.

This chain joins TRBV6-1 and TRBJ1-5; maybe TRBD1 (5 bases). Trimming shortened V by 1 base and J by 0 bases, and 10 bases separated the two germline ends. There are 16 residues in the CDR3. Germline values: CDR1 MNHNS, CDR2 SASEGT. CDR3 DNA: TGTGCCAGCAGTGAAGGACACAGGAATAGCAATCAGCCCCAGCATTTT. This encodes CASSEGHRNSNQPQHF.

CDR3: CASLQWEFYNEQFF. The DNA of the CDR3 is TGCGCCAGCTTACAGTGGGAATTCTACAATGAGCAGTTCTTC. This rearrangement joins TRBV10-1 to TRBJ2-1; no firm D call. CDR3 length: 14 amino acids. The V gene lost 8 bases and the J gene lost 3 bases, with 14 bases spanning the gap. Germline lookup yields CDR1 WNHNN and CDR2 SYGVQD (reference sequence).

CDR3 loop: CASIRTDNEQFF. CDR3 in DNA: TGTGCCAGCATTCGGACAGACAATGAGCAGTTCTTC. The chain employs TRBV28 and TRBJ2-1; perhaps TRBD1 as D (6 bases). The CDR3 spans 12 residues. CDR1 MDHEN and CDR2 SYDVKM come from the germline V gene. Between the trimmed V and J ends, which lost 7 bases and 5 bases, there was a span of 9 bases.

The chain combines TRBV11-2 with TRBJ2-7; D may be TRBD1 (6 bases). Germline-derived CDR1 and CDR2 are SGHAT and FQNNGV. V was clipped by 3 bases and J by 2 bases, with 11 bases between them. The CDR3 loop spans 14 amino acids. The CDR3 nucleotides are TGTGCCAGCAGCTTGGAAACAGGGACCTACGAGCAGTACTTC. Translated: CASSLETGTYEQYF.

This clone was detected only once. The chain uses TRBV7-9 and TRBJ2-1, with 12 bases that match TRBD2. Germline V lookup: CDR1 SEHNR, CDR2 FQNEAQ (reference sequence). CDR3 size: 17 residues. With V trimmed by 4 bases and J by 0 bases, 4 bases remained unmatched. The CDR3 DNA follows: TGTGCCAGCAGCTCAGGACTAGCGGGGAGCTCCTACAATGAGCAGTTCTTC. Protein product: CASSSGLAGSSYNEQFF.

The chain carries TRBV2 and TRBJ2-6; D gene unclear. Germline V lookup: CDR1 SNHLY, CDR2 FYNNEI. Trimming took 6 bases from V and 4 from J, leaving 7 bases between them. This CDR3 spans 13 amino acids. The CDR3 DNA sequence: TGTGCCAGCAGGGTTTCGGGGGCCAACGTCCTGACTTTC. Residues: CASRVSGANVLTF.

CDR3 bases: TGTGCCAGCAGTGTGTATGATACGCAGTATTTT. Amino acids: CASSVYDTQYF. The chain uses TRBV25-1 and TRBJ2-3; D not certain. Germline-derived CDR1 and CDR2 are MGHDK and SYGVNS. The CDR3 has 11 amino acids. V was cut by 4 bases and J by 6 bases, with 5 bases left in between.

The genes are TRBV9 and TRBJ2-7, with D possibly TRBD1 on 7 matching bases. Germline values: CDR1 SGDLS, CDR2 YYNGEE. With 0 bases removed from V and 2 bases from J, the gap between germline ends came to 12 bases. This CDR3 has 15 residues. The CDR3 coding sequence is TGTGCCAGCAGCGTAGTCCCAGGGGGGCCCTACGAGCAGTACTTC. It is translated as CASSVVPGGPYEQYF.

The V and J genes are TRBV28 and TRBJ1-2; D call uncertain. Germline V gene lookup returns CDR1 MDHEN and CDR2 SYDVKM. V was shortened by 5 bases and J by 2 bases, with 18 bases between the two germline ends. This CDR3 region has 16 residues. CDR3 nucleotide sequence: TGTGCCAGCAGTCCCCCCTCGGCGGTCCGGAACTATGGCTACACCTTC. Protein product: CASSPPSAVRNYGYTF.